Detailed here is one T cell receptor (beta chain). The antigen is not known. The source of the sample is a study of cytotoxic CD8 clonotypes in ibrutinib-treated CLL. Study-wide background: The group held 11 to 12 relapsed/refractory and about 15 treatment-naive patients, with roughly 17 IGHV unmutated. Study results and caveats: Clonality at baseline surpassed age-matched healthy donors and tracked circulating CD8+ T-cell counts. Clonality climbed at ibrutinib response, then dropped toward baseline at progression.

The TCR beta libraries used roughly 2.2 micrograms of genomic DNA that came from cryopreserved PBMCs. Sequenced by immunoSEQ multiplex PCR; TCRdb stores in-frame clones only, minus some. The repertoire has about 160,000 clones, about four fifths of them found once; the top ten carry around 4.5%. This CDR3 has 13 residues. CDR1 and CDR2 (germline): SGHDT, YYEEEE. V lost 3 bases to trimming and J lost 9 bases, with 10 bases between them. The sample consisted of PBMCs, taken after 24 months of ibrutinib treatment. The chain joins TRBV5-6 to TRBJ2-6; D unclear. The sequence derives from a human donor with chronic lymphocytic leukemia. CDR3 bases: TGTGCCAGCAGCTCCTACCTATTCAACGTCCTGACTTTC. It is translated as CASSSYLFNVLTF.